These T cell receptor beta chains were read from a single sample in a study of CD8 T cells in Susac syndrome. TCRdb used MiXCR to reprocess the immunoSEQ multiplex PCR reads, holding one entry per CDR3 protein. Found here are 130,000 to 150,000 distinct CDR3 sequences, 90% to 97% of them singletons; the top ten hold roughly 0.08%. Sample: CD4+ T cells from PBMCs. These receptors originate from a human donor with Susac syndrome. Each CDR3 is given with its conserved first and last residue.

length | J | V | CDR3
13 | TRBJ2-7 | TRBV19 | CASSGQGSAEQYF
15 | TRBJ2-1 | TRBV4-1 | CASSQLSREGNEQFF
15 | TRBJ2-7 | TRBV12-3/TRBV12-4 | CASSSVSGGRNEQYF
13 | TRBJ1-4 | TRBV20-1 | CSAPDRGNEKLFF
18 | TRBJ1-4 | TRBV7-9 | CASSDTGQGGLTGEKLFF
16 | TRBJ2-5 | TRBV5-1 | CASSLAPVGARETQYF
13 | TRBJ1-5 | TRBV29-1 | CSVGGTGGQPQHF
12 | TRBJ2-7 | TRBV12-3/TRBV12-4 | CASSKGPYEQYF
14 | TRBJ2-2 | TRBV5-1 | CASSSGTSGRELFF
14 | TRBJ2-5 | TRBV12-3/TRBV12-4 | CASRTGGEQETQYF
18 | TRBJ2-6 | TRBV3-1 | CASSQDLPPRPGANVLTF
11 | TRBJ1-2 | TRBV29-1 | CSVQGAHGYTF